One and the same sample provided the 17 T cell receptor beta chains below, sequenced in a study of CD8+CD57+ T cells in acquired aplastic anemia (dated by TCRdb to the late 2010s). Sequencing relied on an Illumina HiSeq 2000. Genomic DNA served as template for TCR beta VDJ combination and CDR3 sequence profiling. TCRdb reran the public reads through fastp at Q25 and MiXCR, keeping productive beta chains. Each CDR3 protein appears once, grouped with its most common genes and DNA. This sample holds about 220,000 distinct CDR3 sequences; 30% to 35% were observed only once. Roughly 1.1% of the sample is taken by the ten largest. Sequenced sample: sorted CD4+, CD8+, or CD8+CD57+ T cells (not recorded which) from PBMCs. Source of these receptors: a human donor in good health, serving as a control.

There are many counts of this clonotype. The V and J genes are TRBV10-3 and TRBJ2-2; D is undetermined. Trimming took 7 bases from V and 0 from J, leaving 6 bases between them. Germline V gene sequence: CDR1 ENHRY, CDR2 SYGVKD. The CDR3 sequence is 13 residues long. The CDR3 is CAIKRTNTGELFF. CDR3 sequence (DNA): TGTGCCATCAAGAGAACGAACACCGGGGAGCTGTTTTTT.

About this clonotype itself: A much larger clone lies one base from this, so it may be a read error. The rearrangement links TRBV15 to TRBJ2-5, with 12 bases that match TRBD1. CDR1 and CDR2 from the germline V gene are LNHNV and YYDKDF (reference sequence). CDR3 length: 18 amino acids. CDR3 amino acids: CATSREITGTGGRETQHF. The CDR3 coding sequence is TGTGCCACCAGCAGAGAGATAACCGGGACAGGGGGCCGGGAGACCCAGCACTTC. The whole variable domain, remainder taken from reference TRBV15 and TRBJ2-5, is DAMVIQNPRYQVTQFGKPVTLSCSQTLNHNVMYWYQQKSSQAPKLLFHYYDKDFNNEADTPDNFQSRRPNTSFCFLDIRSPGLGDTAMYLCATSREITGTGGRETQHFGPGTRLLVL.

This clonotype was seen repeatedly, ten times or more. CDR3 coding DNA: TGCAGTGCTAGGCGCCCTGACAGCACCAACTCCTACGAGCAGTACTTC. This encodes CSARRPDSTNSYEQYF. This chain links TRBV20-1 with TRBJ2-7; the D gene is possibly TRBD1 (5 bases). CDR1 and CDR2 from the germline V gene are DFQATT and SNEGSKA (reference sequence). The CDR3 sequence is 16 residues long. V gave up 3 bases and J gave up 0 bases, with 18 bases separating them.

The chain employs TRBV11-2 and TRBJ2-5; D call uncertain. This CDR3 spans 19 amino acids. The germline gives CDR1 SGHAT, CDR2 FQNNGV. Trimming shortened V by 0 bases and J by 2 bases, and 22 bases separated the two germline ends. The CDR3 nucleotides are TGTGCCAGCAGCTTAGACCTACCTGATGGGGAAGGGTATCAAGAGACCCAGTACTTC. It encodes CASSLDLPDGEGYQETQYF.

This clonotype was found many times. The junction shows a germline mismatch at one end, possibly a read error. The gene calls are TRBV4-2 and TRBJ1-3; TRBD1 matches at 8 bases. This CDR3 region has 16 residues. Germline lookup yields CDR1 LGHNA and CDR2 YNFKEQ. The CDR3 DNA sequence: TGTGCCAGCAGTCAAGACAGGGGATACTCTGGAAACACCATATATTTT. Its protein product is CASSQDRGYSGNTIYF.

This clonotype has a handful of counts. CDR3 sequence reads: CASSETGMSNQPQHF. CDR3 in DNA: TGTGCCAGCAGTGAAACCGGGATGAGCAATCAGCCCCAGCATTTT. This chain joins TRBV6-1 and TRBJ1-5; no clear D gene. V gave up 2 bases and J gave up 1 base, with 9 bases separating them. Germline V gives CDR1 MNHNS, CDR2 SASEGT. The CDR3 is 15 residues long.

In this sample, this clonotype turned up once. The V gene is TRBV5-1, the J gene TRBJ2-3; no clear D. Germline-derived CDR1 and CDR2 are SGHRS and YFSETQ. The V end lost 4 bases, the J end lost 4 bases, and 7 bases lay between the germline ends. The CDR3 loop spans 12 amino acids. The CDR3 DNA is TGCGCCAGCAGCACACCTCCAGATACGCAGTATTTT. Its protein is CASSTPPDTQYF.

This clonotype has a count of ten or more. The rearrangement joins TRBV9 to TRBJ1-4; D gene unclear. Per germline, CDR1 SGDLS and CDR2 YYNGEE. Trimming stripped 4 bases from V and 3 bases from J, with 13 bases between. The CDR3 totals 15 residues. The CDR3 here is CASSLEGNANEKLFF. CDR3 coding DNA: TGTGCCAGCAGCCTCGAGGGAAACGCTAATGAAAAACTGTTTTTT.

V usage is TRBV12-3 or TRBV12-4 and J usage is TRBJ2-1; 7 nucleotides line up with TRBD2. This CDR3 is 19 amino acids long. J was trimmed by 6 bases and V by 8 bases; bases with no gene match: 25. The DNA of the CDR3 is TGTGCCAGCGGGAGGGGTTTTTCGTTCTCCCCCACCAAAGGCAATGAGCAGTTCTTC. Encoded protein: CASGRGFSFSPTKGNEQFF.

This clonotype was found many times. J is TRBJ2-7 and V is TRBV4-2; 9 bases line up with TRBD1. Per the germline V gene, CDR1 is LGHNA and CDR2 is YNFKEQ. V shed 3 bases and J 4 bases; nucleotides not matched to a gene: 10. There are 16 residues in the CDR3. For the CDR3, the DNA is TGTGCCAGCAGCCAGGAACAGGGGGCGAGGTTATACGAGCAGTACTTC. Amino acid sequence: CASSQEQGARLYEQYF.

As concerns this clonotype: This may be a read error: a much more frequent sequence differs by one nucleotide. This CDR3 is missing its conserved last phenylalanine or tryptophan, likely due to a read error. This sequence joins TRBV19 and TRBJ1-3; unclear D gene. Germline CDR1 and CDR2: LNHDA and SQIVND (reference sequence). The CDR3 contains 13 residues. V gave up 7 bases and J gave up 1 base, with 8 bases separating them. CDR3 DNA: TGTGCCAGTATGTTGAGTTCTGGAAACACCATATATCTT. Translating it yields CASMLSSGNTIYL.

The CDR3 nucleotides read TGCGCCAGCAGCTTGGAGGGGACAGGCGGGGATCAGCCCCAGCATTTT. Its translation: CASSLEGTGGDQPQHF. The V and J genes are TRBV5-1 and TRBJ1-5, with 8 bases lining up with TRBD1. Germline V gives CDR1 SGHRS, CDR2 YFSETQ. CDR3 length: 16 residues. J was trimmed by 5 bases and V by 0 bases; bases with no gene match: 7.

The J gene is TRBJ1-5, the V gene TRBV7-9; no clear D. The germline V and J ends were trimmed by 5 bases and 3 bases, with 11 bases remaining between them. Germline V gives CDR1 SEHNR, CDR2 FQNEAQ (reference sequence). This CDR3 is 14 amino acids long. The chain's CDR3 is CASSPAGFNQPQHF. For the CDR3, the DNA is TGTGCCAGCAGCCCAGCCGGGTTCAATCAGCCCCAGCATTTT.

This clonotype was recorded many times. The chain joins TRBV25-1 to TRBJ2-2, with 10 bases that match TRBD2. V lost 3 bases to trimming and J lost 7 bases; unmatched junction nucleotides: 5. This CDR3 spans 15 amino acids. The germline V gene has CDR1 MGHDK and CDR2 SYGVNS. CDR3 nucleotide sequence: TGTGCCAGCAGTGATAGCGGGAGGCTTGACGGGGAGCTGTTTTTT. It encodes CASSDSGRLDGELFF.

With regard to this clonotype: Since a much larger clone is just one base distant, this may be a read error. The chain couples TRBV20-1 to TRBJ1-1; D ambiguous. CDR1 DFQATT and CDR2 SNEGSKA come from the germline V gene (reference sequence). The CDR3 spans 16 residues. The CDR3: CSARDHAADYGTEASF. Written as DNA, the CDR3 is TGCAGTGCTAGAGACCACGCGGCAGACTACGGCACTGAAGCTTCCTTT.

The chain joins TRBV24-1 to TRBJ1-2, with D perhaps matching TRBD1 (6 bases). This CDR3 comprises 13 residues. Trimming pared 5 bases from V and 7 bases from J, leaving 13 bases between. Germline V gene data show CDR1 as KGHDR and CDR2 as SFDVKD. The CDR3 DNA sequence: TGTGCCACCAGTGTGGGGGGCGACGGTGGCTACACCTTC. Its protein product is CATSVGGDGGYTF.

V gene TRBV15 combines with J gene TRBJ1-1, with D unclear. The CDR3 loop spans 13 amino acids. The V and J ends lost 0 bases and 10 bases respectively, with 12 bases between them. Germline lookup yields CDR1 LNHNV and CDR2 YYDKDF (reference sequence). The CDR3 DNA follows: TGTGCCACCAGCAGAGATGATTTTGTGGTAGCTTTCTTT. The encoded protein is CATSRDDFVVAFF.